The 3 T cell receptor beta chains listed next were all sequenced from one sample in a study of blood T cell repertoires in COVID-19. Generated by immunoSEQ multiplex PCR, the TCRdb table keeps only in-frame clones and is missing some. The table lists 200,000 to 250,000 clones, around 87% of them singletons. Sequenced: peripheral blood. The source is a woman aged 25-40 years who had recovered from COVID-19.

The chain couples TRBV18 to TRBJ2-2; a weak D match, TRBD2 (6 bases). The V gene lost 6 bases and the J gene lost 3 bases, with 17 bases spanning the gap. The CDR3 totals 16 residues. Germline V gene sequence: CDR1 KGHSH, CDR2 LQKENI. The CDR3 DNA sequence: TGTGCCAGCTCCAAACTAGCAGATCTACACACCGGGGAGCTGTTTTTT. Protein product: CASSKLADLHTGELFF.

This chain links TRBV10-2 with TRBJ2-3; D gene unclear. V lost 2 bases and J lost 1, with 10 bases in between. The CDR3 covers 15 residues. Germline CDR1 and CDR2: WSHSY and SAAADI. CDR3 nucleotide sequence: TGCGCCAGCAGTGAGATGGTGTTAGGCACAGATACGCAGTATTTT. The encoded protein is CASSEMVLGTDTQYF.

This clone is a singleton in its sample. DNA of the CDR3: TGTGCCTGGAGGCGGGACAGACCCTATGGCTACACCTTC. Its protein is CAWRRDRPYGYTF. V gene TRBV30 combines with J gene TRBJ1-2, with 7 positions matching TRBD1. CDR3 length: 13 residues. V lost 3 bases to trimming and J lost 4 bases; unmatched junction nucleotides: 5. The germline CDR1 and CDR2 sequences are GTSNPN and SVGIG (reference sequence).